The subject of this entry is one T cell receptor (beta chain). Its target is not known. The treatment: roughly 10-day PBMC culture with coronavirus spike peptide pools or control peptides (ViraFEST assay). This sample is part of a study of vaccination and CD4 T cells after COVID-19. The Oncomine TCR Beta short-read assay generated sequence data from the DNA of cultured CD4+ T cells. TCRdb ran MiXCR on the PCR reads and lists one entry per CDR3 protein. This table has 9,500 to 11,000 distinct CDR3 sequences, just over 70% appearing once. This CDR3 region has 16 residues. The ends lost 5 bases at V and 3 bases at J; junction bases unmatched: 6. Looked up from germline, CDR1 is SEHNR and CDR2 is FQNEAQ (reference sequence).

Sequenced: CD4+ T cells from blood, cultured in vitro. The rearrangement uses TRBV7-9 and TRBJ2-2; 10 nucleotides agree with TRBD2. The TCR comes from a human donor who had recovered from COVID-19. For the CDR3, the DNA is TGTGCCAGCAGCCTTCTAGCGGGAGTGGACACCGGGGAGCTGTTTTTT. This codes for CASSLLAGVDTGELFF. Full variable domain (remainder filled in from reference TRBV7-9 and TRBJ2-2): DTGVSQNPRHKITKRGQNVTFRCDPISEHNRLYWYRQTLGQGPEFLTYFQNEAQLEKSRLLSDRFSAERPKGSFSTLEIQRTEQGDSAMYLCASSLLAGVDTGELFFGEGSRLTVL.